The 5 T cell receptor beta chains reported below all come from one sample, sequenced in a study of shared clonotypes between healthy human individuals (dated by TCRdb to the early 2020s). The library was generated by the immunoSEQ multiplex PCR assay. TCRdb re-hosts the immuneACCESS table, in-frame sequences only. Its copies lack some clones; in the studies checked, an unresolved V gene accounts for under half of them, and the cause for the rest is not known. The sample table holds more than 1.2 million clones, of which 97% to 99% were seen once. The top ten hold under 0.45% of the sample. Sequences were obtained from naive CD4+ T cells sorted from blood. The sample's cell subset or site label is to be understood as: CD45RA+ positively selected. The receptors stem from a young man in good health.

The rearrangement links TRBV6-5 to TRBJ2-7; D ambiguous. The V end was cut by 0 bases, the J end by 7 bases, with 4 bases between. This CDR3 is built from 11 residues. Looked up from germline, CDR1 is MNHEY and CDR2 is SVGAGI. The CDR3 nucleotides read TGTGCCAGCAGTTACTCGATTGAGCAGTACTTC. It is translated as CASSYSIEQYF.

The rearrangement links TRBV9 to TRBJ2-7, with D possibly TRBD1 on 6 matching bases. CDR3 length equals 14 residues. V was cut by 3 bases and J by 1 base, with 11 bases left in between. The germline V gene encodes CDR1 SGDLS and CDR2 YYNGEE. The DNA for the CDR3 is TGTGCCAGCAGCGGGACGGGACAATCCTACGAGCAGTACTTC. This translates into CASSGTGQSYEQYF. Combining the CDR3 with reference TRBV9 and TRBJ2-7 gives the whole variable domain DSGVTQTPKHLITATGQRVTLRCSPRSGDLSVYWYQQSLDQGLQFLIQYYNGEERAKGNILERFSAQQFPDLHSELNLSSLELGDSALYFCASSGTGQSYEQYFGPGTRLTVT.

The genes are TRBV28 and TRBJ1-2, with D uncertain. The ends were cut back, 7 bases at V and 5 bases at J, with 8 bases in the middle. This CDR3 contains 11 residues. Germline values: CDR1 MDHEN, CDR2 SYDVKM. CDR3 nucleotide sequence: TGTGCCAGCACTGGGGTATATGGCTACACCTTC. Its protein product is CASTGVYGYTF.

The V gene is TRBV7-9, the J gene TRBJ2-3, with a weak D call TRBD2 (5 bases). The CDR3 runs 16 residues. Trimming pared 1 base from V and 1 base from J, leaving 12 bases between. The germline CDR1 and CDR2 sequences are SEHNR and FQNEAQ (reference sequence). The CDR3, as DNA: TGTGCCAGCAGCTTAGTGGTGGGGAGTGGCACAGATACGCAGTATTTT. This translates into CASSLVVGSGTDTQYF. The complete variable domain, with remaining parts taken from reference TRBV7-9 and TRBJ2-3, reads DTGVSQNPRHKITKRGQNVTFRCDPISEHNRLYWYRQTLGQGPEFLTYFQNEAQLEKSRLLSDRFSAERPKGSFSTLEIQRTEQGDSAMYLCASSLVVGSGTDTQYFGPGTRLTVL.

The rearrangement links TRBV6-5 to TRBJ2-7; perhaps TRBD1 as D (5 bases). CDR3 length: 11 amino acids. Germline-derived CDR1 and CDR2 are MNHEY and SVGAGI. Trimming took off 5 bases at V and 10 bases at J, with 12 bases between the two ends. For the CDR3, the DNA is TGTGCCAGCAGTGACAGTGTGCCCCAGTACTTC. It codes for CASSDSVPQYF.